This note documents a single T cell receptor beta chain sequence. This sample was included in a study of blood T cell repertoires in COVID-19. Study summary: Italy, Spain and the United States were the sources of the convalescent and acute COVID-19 samples. In each case, the material was cDNA or gDNA derived from T cells, B-cell-depleted T cells, or PBMCs.

The CDR3 is made up of 11 amino acids. V gave up 10 bases and J gave up 3 bases, with 8 bases separating them. Original data processing: Researchers report that nucleated cell counts were estimated from reference gene primer amplification. TCRdb's copy holds only in-frame clones and misses some; the assay was immunoSEQ multiplex PCR. V, J and clone size are those of that table, while D and trimming were read from the DNA. The data show about 200,000 clones, more than 75% seen once. This sequence was found in a man aged 60 to 75 who had recovered from COVID-19. Sequences were obtained from peripheral blood. The chain carries TRBV5-3 and TRBJ1-3; D gene unclear. TRBV5-3 is labeled an ORF, and its function is uncertain. The CDR3 sequence is CAPRGGNTIYF. The CDR3 DNA reads TGTGCCCCCCGGGGTGGAAACACCATATATTTT.